Each of the 31 T cell receptor beta chains below was sequenced from the same sample in a study of cytomegalovirus exposure and HLA in healthy donors (dated by TCRdb to about 2017). The library was made by the immunoSEQ multiplex PCR assay. For the multiplex PCR, a mixture combining 60 forward primers for TCR Vbeta segments and 13 reverse primers for TCR Jbeta segments was used. TCRdb took this table from immuneACCESS and kept in-frame rearrangements with V and J called. Such tables lack part of the clones; where checked against another copy, unresolved V genes explain under half of the gap, and the rest is unexplained. The sample table gives around 130,000 clones. 1.5% to 2.5% of the sample is held by the ten biggest clonotypes. Specimen: PBMCs. These receptors were taken from a woman in her sixties in good health and CMV-seronegative.

V gene TRBV4-1 combines with J gene TRBJ2-7, with 14 bases identical to TRBD2. The CDR3 is made up of 15 amino acids. Germline V gives CDR1 MGHRA, CDR2 YSYEKL. J lost 5 bases, V lost 4 bases, and 4 bases had no gene match. The chain's CDR3 is CASSPGTSGSDEQYF. The CDR3 DNA reads as TGCGCCAGCAGCCCTGGGACTAGCGGGAGTGACGAGCAGTACTTC.

This chain uses TRBV2 with TRBJ2-5, with a possible D match to TRBD1 (5 bases). V shed 3 bases and J shed 7 bases, with 15 bases lying between them. This CDR3 region has 14 residues. CDR1 and CDR2 (germline): SNHLY, FYNNEI. CDR3 region: CASSEGQTAVTQYF. The DNA of the CDR3 is TGTGCCAGCAGTGAGGGGCAAACCGCGGTGACCCAGTACTTC.

The chain is built from TRBV28 and TRBJ1-2, with 8 positions matching TRBD1. J was trimmed by 7 bases and V by 6 bases; bases with no gene match: 7. The CDR3 consists of 13 residues. Germline CDR1 and CDR2: MDHEN and SYDVKM. CDR3 amino acids: CASSNRGSGGYTF. CDR3 in DNA: TGTGCCAGCAGCAACAGGGGGAGTGGTGGCTACACCTTC.

This chain links TRBV28 with TRBJ2-7, with 7 bases matching TRBD1. The CDR3 sequence is 15 residues long. From germline, CDR1 is MDHEN and CDR2 SYDVKM. Trimming took 5 bases from V and 5 from J; bases not matched to a gene: 12. The CDR3 coding sequence is TGTGCCAGCAGTCCGACGATAGGGGGCTTTGACGAGCAGTACTTC. Translating gives CASSPTIGGFDEQYF.

The CDR3 coding sequence is TGTGCCAGCAGCTTGGCCGGGTCGTTAACTAGCGAGACCCAGTACTTC. It is translated as CASSLAGSLTSETQYF. This chain links TRBV5-6 with TRBJ2-5, with D possibly being TRBD2 (6 bases). There are 16 residues in the CDR3. V was pared by 0 bases and J by 5 bases, with 17 bases between. Germline V gene data show CDR1 as SGHDT and CDR2 as YYEEEE. Using reference TRBV5-6 and TRBJ2-5 for the parts outside the CDR3, the full variable domain is DAGVTQSPTHLIKTRGQQVTLRCSPKSGHDTVSWYQQALGQGPQFIFQYYEEEERQRGNFPDRFSGHQFPNYSSELNVNALLLGDSALYLCASSLAGSLTSETQYFGPGTRLLVL.

For this clone: The sample contains more than one DNA sequence encoding this CDR3. The CDR3 reads CASARAAGTGVDTQYF. For the CDR3, the DNA is TGCGCCAGTGCCCGTGCGGCCGGGACAGGGGTAGATACGCAGTATTTT. The chain combines TRBV5-1 with TRBJ2-3, with 10 bases lining up with TRBD1. CDR3 length equals 16 residues. Trimming at V came to 8 bases and at J to 5 bases, leaving 14 bases not matched to a gene. The V gene's germline CDR1 is SGHRS and CDR2 YFSETQ.

The chain carries TRBV5-6 and TRBJ1-3, with 8 bases matching TRBD1. The CDR3 extends over 17 amino acids. Germline CDR1 reads SGHDT; CDR2 reads YYEEEE. V trimming: 3 bases; J trimming: 0 bases; junction bases outside the gene matches: 8. The CDR3 coding sequence is TGTGCCAGCAGCTCCCAGGACAGGGCCATCTCTGGAAACACCATATATTTT. This encodes CASSSQDRAISGNTIYF.

The chain is built from TRBV18 and TRBJ2-5, with 9 nucleotides matching TRBD2. V shed 1 base, J shed 4 bases, and the junction held 7 bases outside the gene matches. Germline lookup yields CDR1 KGHSH and CDR2 LQKENI. This CDR3 is built from 16 residues. CDR3 sequence: CASSPRGREGRETQYF. DNA of the CDR3: TGTGCCAGCTCACCACGAGGGCGGGAGGGCCGAGAGACCCAGTACTTC.

J is TRBJ2-3 and V is TRBV7-9; TRBD2 matches at 11 bases. Per the germline V gene, CDR1 is SEHNR and CDR2 is FQNEAQ (reference sequence). The CDR3 is 16 amino acids. V lost 2 bases and J lost 0; bases outside the gene matches: 1. CDR3 DNA sequence: TGTGCCAGCAGCTTATGGACTAGCGGGAGCACAGATACGCAGTATTTT. It translates to CASSLWTSGSTDTQYF.

The chain combines TRBV7-3 with TRBJ2-1; no clear D. CDR3 size: 16 residues. Germline CDR1 reads SGHTA; CDR2 reads FQGTGA. V gave up 3 bases and J gave up 2 bases, with 14 bases separating them. CDR3 amino acids: CASSFGLHSTYNEQFF. CDR3 sequence (DNA): TGTGCCAGCAGCTTCGGTTTGCACAGCACCTACAATGAGCAGTTCTTC.

The chain combines TRBV14 with TRBJ1-1, with D possibly matching TRBD1 (6 bases). Germline lookup yields CDR1 SGHDN and CDR2 FVKESK. This CDR3 contains 17 residues. With 0 bases removed from V and 1 base from J, the gap between germline ends came to 15 bases. The CDR3 nucleotides read TGTGCCAGCAGCCAAGATAGGGCGAGGGACAAGAACACTGAAGCTTTCTTT. Translating gives CASSQDRARDKNTEAFF.

The chain joins TRBV28 to TRBJ1-2; TRBD1 matches 12 bases. V lost 6 bases, J lost 8 bases, and 7 bases stayed unmatched. The CDR3 consists of 14 residues. Germline loops: CDR1 MDHEN, CDR2 SYDVKM. CDR3: CASRLHGTGGGYTF. The CDR3 DNA reads TGTGCCAGCAGGCTTCATGGGACAGGGGGCGGCTACACCTTC.

The gene calls are TRBV29-1 and TRBJ1-2; D uncertain. Germline CDR1 SQVTM, CDR2 ANQGSEA. V was shortened by 6 bases and J by 4 bases, with 24 bases between the two germline ends. The CDR3 extends over 16 amino acids. CDR3 DNA: TGCAGCGTCCCCAGGAGGCCCCGAACGGAAACCTATGGCTACACCTTC. Amino acids: CSVPRRPRTETYGYTF.

In regard to this clone: One junction end disagrees with the germline gene, perhaps due to a read error. Other DNA sequences within the sample encode an identical CDR3. The J gene is TRBJ2-7, the V gene TRBV7-2, with D possibly TRBD1 on 6 matching bases. CDR3 length equals 15 residues. Germline-derived CDR1 and CDR2 are SGHTA and FQGNSA. In nucleotides, the CDR3 is TGTGCCAGCAGCTTAGGTGCAGGGGAGTCCTACGAACAGTACTTC. This sequence encodes CASSLGAGESYEQYF.

The rearrangement uses TRBV7-9 and TRBJ1-4, with 9 bases matching TRBD1. The V gene end was trimmed by 4 bases and the J gene end by 8 bases; junction bases not matched to a gene: 5. Germline CDR1 and CDR2: SEHNR and FQNEAQ (reference sequence). The CDR3 extends over 14 amino acids. This CDR3 reads CASSSGQGKEKLFF. CDR3 bases: TGTGCCAGCAGCTCGGGACAGGGAAAGGAAAAACTGTTTTTT.

This CDR3 is CASPKGGNSPLHF. For the CDR3, the DNA is TGTGCCAGTCCTAAAGGGGGCAATTCACCCCTCCACTTT. The chain has TRBV14 and TRBJ1-6, with TRBD1 identical over 7 bases. The germline gives CDR1 SGHDN, CDR2 FVKESK. CDR3 length: 13 amino acids. Trimming at V came to 9 bases and at J to 7 bases, leaving 6 bases not matched to a gene.

The chain couples TRBV19 to TRBJ2-1; 9 bases are shared with TRBD1. The CDR3 spans 17 residues. After removal of 0 bases from V and 4 bases from J, the junction contained 7 bases not matched to a gene. Looked up from germline, CDR1 is LNHDA and CDR2 is SQIVND (reference sequence). CDR3 sequence reads: CASSIDRGTGYYNEQFF. CDR3 bases: TGTGCCAGTAGTATAGATAGGGGGACAGGGTATTACAATGAGCAGTTCTTC.

V gene TRBV6-5 combines with J gene TRBJ2-7; the D is unclear. This CDR3 has 12 residues. The V end was cut by 6 bases, the J end by 7 bases, with 13 bases between. The germline CDR1 and CDR2 sequences are MNHEY and SVGAGI. The CDR3, as DNA: TGTGCCAGCAGAACAGTGGCACGGGAGCAGTACTTC. Amino acids: CASRTVAREQYF.

The rearrangement joins TRBV2 to TRBJ2-4; 11 nucleotides agree with TRBD1. The CDR3 is made up of 16 amino acids. J was trimmed by 6 bases and V by 5 bases; bases with no gene match: 9. CDR1 and CDR2 from the germline V gene are SNHLY and FYNNEI. This CDR3 reads CASSPRTGGPRNIQYF. The CDR3 bases are TGTGCCAGCAGTCCACGGACAGGGGGCCCCAGAAACATTCAGTACTTC.

The V and J genes are TRBV29-1 and TRBJ1-4; 8 bases map to TRBD1. Germline V lookup: CDR1 SQVTM, CDR2 ANQGSEA. With V trimmed by 6 bases and J by 7 bases, 10 bases remained unmatched. This CDR3 has 14 residues. This chain's CDR3 is CSVLDREGGEKLFF. CDR3 nucleotide sequence: TGCAGCGTCTTGGACAGGGAGGGAGGTGAAAAACTGTTTTTT.

The rearrangement links TRBV27 to TRBJ1-2; 7 nucleotides match TRBD1. V was clipped by 4 bases and J by 2 bases; unmatched bases: 4. This CDR3 contains 14 residues. CDR1 and CDR2 (germline): MNHEY, SMNVEV (reference sequence). The CDR3 DNA reads as TGTGCCAGCAGTTCGACAGGGTCGAACTATGGCTACACCTTC. Its protein product is CASSSTGSNYGYTF.

The V gene is TRBV4-2, the J gene TRBJ1-4, with unresolved D. CDR1 and CDR2 from the germline V gene are LGHNA and YNFKEQ. This CDR3 is built from 16 residues. V was cut by 1 base and J by 5 bases, with 14 bases left in between. The CDR3 protein is CASSQAWRTRNEKLFF. CDR3 sequence (DNA): TGTGCCAGCAGCCAAGCGTGGAGGACGAGGAATGAAAAACTGTTTTTT.

V usage is TRBV28 and J usage is TRBJ1-2; 7 bases fit TRBD1. Per the germline V gene, CDR1 is MDHEN and CDR2 is SYDVKM. The CDR3 covers 13 residues. J gave up 2 bases and V 8 bases, and 5 bases lay outside the gene matches. The CDR3 DNA sequence: TGTGCCAGCCATCGGGACAGAAACTATGGCTACACCTTC. This codes for CASHRDRNYGYTF.

This chain joins TRBV5-1 and TRBJ2-6; D remains ambiguous. The CDR3 sequence is 16 residues long. CDR1 is SGHRS, CDR2 YFSETQ, per germline. V lost 4 bases, J lost 0 bases, and 11 bases lay in between. This chain's CDR3 is CASSPRQSSGANVLTF. The CDR3 nucleotides are TGCGCCAGCAGCCCCCGACAAAGCTCTGGGGCCAACGTCCTGACTTTC.

The chain uses TRBV28 and TRBJ2-5; no definite D call. Trimming pared 8 bases from V and 7 bases from J, leaving 14 bases between. Germline V lookup: CDR1 MDHEN, CDR2 SYDVKM. This CDR3 contains 12 residues. In nucleotides, the CDR3 is TGTGCCAGCCGAAGGTCCTCGGGGACCCAGTACTTC. Translation gives CASRRSSGTQYF.

The chain is built from TRBV6-5 and TRBJ1-5, with unresolved D. CDR3 length: 13 residues. The germline gives CDR1 MNHEY, CDR2 SVGAGI. Trimming cost V 3 bases and J 4 bases, with 7 bases left between them. The DNA of the CDR3 is TGTGCCAGCAGTTATGACGGGAATCAGCCCCAGCATTTT. Translation: CASSYDGNQPQHF.

This chain joins TRBV5-6 and TRBJ2-1; 7 nucleotides align to TRBD1. The germline V gene has CDR1 SGHDT and CDR2 YYEEEE. Losses at the gene ends were 2 bases for V and 6 bases for J; bases not matched to a gene: 5. The CDR3 contains 14 residues. CDR3 DNA sequence: TGTGCCAGCAGCTTAGGGGGCCGAGCCAATGAGCAGTTCTTC. This translates into CASSLGGRANEQFF.

V is TRBV6-6 and J is TRBJ2-7; D is perhaps TRBD1 (6 bases). The CDR3 covers 14 residues. Per the germline V gene, CDR1 is MNHNY and CDR2 is SVGAGI (reference sequence). Trimming cost V 2 bases and J 3 bases, with 11 bases left between them. DNA of the CDR3: TGTGCCAGCAGTTACGACGTACAGGGCTACGAGCAGTACTTC. Its protein product is CASSYDVQGYEQYF.

The V gene is TRBV28, the J gene TRBJ2-7; D gene uncertain. The V gene's germline CDR1 is MDHEN and CDR2 SYDVKM. The V end was cut by 7 bases, the J end by 7 bases, with 17 bases between. The CDR3 has 13 residues. The CDR3 loop reads CASKVTAVREQYF. The DNA for the CDR3 is TGTGCCAGCAAAGTTACAGCCGTGAGAGAGCAGTACTTC.

V gene TRBV5-1 combines with J gene TRBJ2-7; D possibly corresponds to TRBD2 (6 bases). The length of the CDR3 is 16 residues. Germline V gives CDR1 SGHRS, CDR2 YFSETQ. V lost 4 bases, J lost 3 bases, and 20 bases lay in between. The CDR3 nucleotides are TGCGCCAGCAGCCTCACCCCTAGAGTGGGGGGCTACGAGCAGTACTTC. It encodes CASSLTPRVGGYEQYF.

V usage is TRBV28 and J usage is TRBJ2-7; the match to TRBD2 covers 13 bases. The CDR3 extends over 15 amino acids. After removal of 3 bases from V and 6 bases from J, the junction contained 5 bases not matched to a gene. CDR1 and CDR2 from the germline V gene are MDHEN and SYDVKM. The DNA of the CDR3 is TGTGCCAGCAGTTTGCGGACTAGCGGGGGTGGCGAGCAGTACTTC. It yields the protein CASSLRTSGGGEQYF.